Listed below are T cell receptor beta chains from one sample, sequenced in a study of beta chain features in type 1 diabetes. The table came from immunoSEQ multiplex PCR; TCRdb's copy has only in-frame clones and leaves some out. The table lists a few hundred thousand clones, 15% of them singletons. Sequencing was done on a sample of naive CD4+ T cells from blood. The receptors shown here come from a man between 18 and 29 years old with type 1 diabetes. Both conserved end residues are part of each CDR3. Each record gives: V gene, D gene, J gene, clone size, CDR3 protein, CDR3 DNA. The D gene is left open where the match is weak. Rows give clone size only sometimes, using once, few, many, or a class for an expanded clone.

TRBV29-1	TRBD2	TRBJ2-7	few	CSVIWTSGRGTYEQYF	TGCAGCGTTATCTGGACTAGCGGGAGAGGGACCTACGAGCAGTACTTC
TRBV6-1	-	TRBJ2-5	few	CASAAGSVETQYF	TGTGCCAGCGCTGCCGGGAGTGTAGAGACCCAGTACTTC
TRBV4-3	-	TRBJ2-7	few	CASSQDPGFYEQYF	TGCGCCAGCAGCCAAGACCCAGGCTTCTACGAGCAGTACTTC
TRBV11-2	-	TRBJ2-5	few	CASSPIGGPGETQYF	TGTGCCAGCAGCCCTATTGGAGGGCCCGGGGAGACCCAGTACTTC
TRBV5-1	TRBD1	TRBJ2-5	-	CASSGGQSQETQYF	TGCGCCAGCAGCGGGGGACAGAGTCAAGAGACCCAGTACTTC
TRBV6-5	-	TRBJ1-2	few	CASSPGLYGYTF	TGTGCCAGCAGCCCCGGACTCTATGGCTACACCTTC
TRBV19	TRBD2	TRBJ2-7	-	CASSLAGQEQYF	TGTGCCAGTAGTCTAGCGGGACAGGAGCAGTACTTC
TRBV5-1	TRBD2	TRBJ2-3	few	CASSSGLALSDTQYF	TGCGCCAGCAGCTCCGGACTAGCGCTCTCAGATACGCAGTATTTT
TRBV7-8	TRBD1	TRBJ2-1	few	CASSLMGTGQFF	TGTGCCAGCAGCTTGATGGGGACAGGCCAGTTCTTC
TRBV18	-	TRBJ2-5	-	CASSPPGGETQYF	TGTGCCAGCTCACCACCGGGGGGAGAGACCCAGTACTTC
TRBV5-4	TRBD2	TRBJ2-1	few	CASSLVMTSGANEQFF	TGTGCCAGCAGCTTGGTAATGACTAGCGGGGCCAATGAGCAGTTCTTC
TRBV7-6	-	TRBJ2-7	-	CASSLATGSGEQYF	TGTGCCAGCAGCTTAGCGACGGGTAGCGGAGAGCAGTACTTC
TRBV2	TRBD2	TRBJ2-1	-	CASGLAGDLGQQFF	TGTGCCAGCGGGTTAGCGGGGGATCTAGGTCAGCAGTTCTTC
TRBV11-2	TRBD2	TRBJ2-3	-	CASSLGRVINTDTQYF	TGTGCCAGCAGCTTGGGGAGGGTCATCAACACAGATACGCAGTATTTT
TRBV25-1	TRBD1	TRBJ2-3	few	CASSGTGITDTQYF	TGTGCCAGCAGCGGGACAGGGATAACAGATACGCAGTATTTT
TRBV5-1	TRBD2	TRBJ2-1	few	CASSSGLAGRYNEQFF	TGCGCCAGCAGCTCGGGACTAGCGGGACGCTACAATGAGCAGTTCTTC
TRBV28	-	TRBJ2-1	few	CASSLGGSYNEQFF	TGTGCCAGCAGTTTAGGAGGGTCCTACAATGAGCAGTTCTTC
TRBV30	TRBD2	TRBJ2-3	-	CAWSGLAGASSTDTQYF	TGTGCCTGGAGCGGACTAGCGGGGGCGTCTAGCACAGATACGCAGTATTTT
TRBV30	-	TRBJ2-3	-	CAWVNSGDTQYF	TGTGCCTGGGTTAATTCAGGAGATACGCAGTATTTT
TRBV5-6	TRBD2	TRBJ2-3	few	CASSLRAAGVSTDTQYF	TGTGCCAGCAGCTTGCGGGCGGCGGGAGTCAGCACAGATACGCAGTATTTT
TRBV5-4	TRBD1	TRBJ2-7	few	CASSLRTGADGEQYF	TGTGCCAGCAGCTTGAGGACAGGGGCTGATGGGGAGCAGTACTTC
TRBV29-1	-	TRBJ2-5	many	CSAYERGTQYF	TGCAGCGCCTACGAACGGGGGACCCAGTACTTC
TRBV7-2	-	TRBJ2-3	-	CASSPRFTDTQYF	TGTGCCAGCAGCCCCCGGTTCACAGATACGCAGTATTTT
TRBV30	TRBD1	TRBJ1-1	few	CAWSVRDSAFF	TGTGCCTGGAGTGTGAGGGACAGTGCTTTCTTT
TRBV5-1	TRBD1	TRBJ2-7	few	CASSPGQAGSYEQYF	TGCGCCAGCAGCCCGGGACAGGCAGGCTCCTACGAGCAGTACTTC
TRBV4-1	-	TRBJ2-6	few	CASSQKARSSGANVLTF	TGCGCCAGCAGCCAGAAAGCGAGAAGCTCTGGGGCCAACGTCCTGACTTTC
TRBV6-5	TRBD1	TRBJ1-2	few	CASSYRTGGNGYTF	TGTGCCAGCAGTTACCGGACAGGGGGGAATGGCTACACCTTC
TRBV7-2	-	TRBJ1-2	-	CASSRDSNYGYTF	TGTGCCAGCAGCCGAGACAGTAACTATGGCTACACCTTC
TRBV10-3	TRBD1	TRBJ1-2	-	CAIRGEDRVYTF	TGTGCCATCAGGGGGGAGGACAGGGTCTACACCTTC
TRBV14	-	TRBJ1-1	-	CASSLNLNTEAFF	TGTGCCAGCAGCCTAAACTTGAACACTGAAGCTTTCTTT
TRBV6-6	-	TRBJ1-2	-	CATRGQPNYGYTF	TGTGCCACTAGAGGACAGCCGAACTATGGCTACACCTTC
TRBV7-9	TRBD1	TRBJ1-6	few	CASSFDRGNSPLHF	TGTGCCAGCAGCTTCGACAGGGGTAATTCACCCCTCCACTTT
TRBV9	TRBD2	TRBJ2-1	-	CASSVGLAGVNNEQFF	TGTGCCAGCAGCGTAGGGCTAGCGGGAGTTAACAATGAGCAGTTCTTC
TRBV2	-	TRBJ1-5	few	CASSGTANQPQHF	TGTGCCAGCAGTGGGACAGCAAATCAGCCCCAGCATTTT
TRBV15	TRBD1	TRBJ2-7	-	CATSRDRGRYEQYF	TGTGCCACCAGCAGAGACAGGGGGCGGTACGAGCAGTACTTC
TRBV29-1	-	TRBJ1-1	-	CSVEGVLNTEAFF	TGCAGCGTTGAAGGAGTGCTTAACACTGAAGCTTTCTTT
TRBV29-1	-	TRBJ2-1	many	CSVEGDMGQFF	TGCAGCGTTGAAGGGGACATGGGGCAGTTCTTC